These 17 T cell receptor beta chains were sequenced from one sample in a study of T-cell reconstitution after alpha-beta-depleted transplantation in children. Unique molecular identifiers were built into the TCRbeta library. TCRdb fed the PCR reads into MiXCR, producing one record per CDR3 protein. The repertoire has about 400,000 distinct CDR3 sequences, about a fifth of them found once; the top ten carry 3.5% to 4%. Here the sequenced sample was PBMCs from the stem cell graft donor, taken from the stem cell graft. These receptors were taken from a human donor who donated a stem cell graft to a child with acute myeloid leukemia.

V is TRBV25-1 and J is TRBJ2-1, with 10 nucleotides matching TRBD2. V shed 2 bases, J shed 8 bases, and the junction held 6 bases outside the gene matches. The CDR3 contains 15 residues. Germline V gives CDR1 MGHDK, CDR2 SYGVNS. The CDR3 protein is CASSEGAGGGYEQFF. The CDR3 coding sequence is TGTGCCAGCAGTGAAGGAGCGGGAGGGGGGTATGAGCAGTTCTTC.

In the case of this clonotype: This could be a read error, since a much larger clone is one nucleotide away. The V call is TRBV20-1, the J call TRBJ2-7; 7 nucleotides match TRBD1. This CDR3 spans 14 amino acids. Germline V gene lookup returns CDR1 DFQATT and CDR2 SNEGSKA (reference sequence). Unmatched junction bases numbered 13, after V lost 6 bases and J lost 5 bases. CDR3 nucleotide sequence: TGCAGTGCGGCACAGGGGAAAGGGGACAACGAGCAGTACTTC. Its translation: CSAAQGKGDNEQYF.

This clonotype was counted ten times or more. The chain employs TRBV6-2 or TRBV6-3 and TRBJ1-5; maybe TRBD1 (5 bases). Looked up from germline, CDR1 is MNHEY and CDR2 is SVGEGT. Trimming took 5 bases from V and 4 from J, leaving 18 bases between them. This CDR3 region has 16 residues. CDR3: CASSPPTVGSNQPQHF. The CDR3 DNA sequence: TGTGCCAGCAGTCCCCCGACAGTAGGCTCGAATCAGCCCCAGCATTTT.

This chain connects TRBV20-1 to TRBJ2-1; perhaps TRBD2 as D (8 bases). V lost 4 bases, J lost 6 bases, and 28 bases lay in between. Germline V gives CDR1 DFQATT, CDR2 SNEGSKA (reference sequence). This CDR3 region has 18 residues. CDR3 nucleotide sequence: TGCAGTGCTATAACTACAGGGGTTGGAGCGGGAGTGATCAATGAGCAGTTCTTC. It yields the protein CSAITTGVGAGVINEQFF.

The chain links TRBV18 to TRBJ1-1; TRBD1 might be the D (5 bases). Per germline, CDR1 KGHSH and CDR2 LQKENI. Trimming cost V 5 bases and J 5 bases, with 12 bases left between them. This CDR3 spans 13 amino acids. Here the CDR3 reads CASSLNKGTEAFF. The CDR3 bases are TGTGCCAGCTCATTAAATAAGGGGACTGAAGCTTTCTTT.

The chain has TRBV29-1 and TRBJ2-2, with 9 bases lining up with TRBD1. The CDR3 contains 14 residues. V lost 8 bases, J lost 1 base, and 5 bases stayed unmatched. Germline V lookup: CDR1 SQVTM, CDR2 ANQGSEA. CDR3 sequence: CSLPGQGNTGELFF. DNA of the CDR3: TGCAGCCTTCCGGGACAGGGGAACACCGGGGAGCTGTTTTTT.

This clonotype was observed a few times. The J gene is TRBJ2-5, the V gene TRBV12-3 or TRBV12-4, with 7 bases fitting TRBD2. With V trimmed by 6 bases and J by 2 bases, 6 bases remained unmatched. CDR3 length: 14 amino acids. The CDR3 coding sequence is TGTGCCAGCAGCAAGCGGGGAACTCAAGAGACCCAGTACTTC. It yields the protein CASSKRGTQETQYF.

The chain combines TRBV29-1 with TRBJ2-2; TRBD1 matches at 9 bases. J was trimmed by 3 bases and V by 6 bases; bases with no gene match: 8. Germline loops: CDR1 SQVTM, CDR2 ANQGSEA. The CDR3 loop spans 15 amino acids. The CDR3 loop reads CSVKQGAGHTGELFF. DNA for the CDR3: TGCAGCGTGAAACAGGGGGCAGGGCACACCGGGGAGCTGTTTTTT.

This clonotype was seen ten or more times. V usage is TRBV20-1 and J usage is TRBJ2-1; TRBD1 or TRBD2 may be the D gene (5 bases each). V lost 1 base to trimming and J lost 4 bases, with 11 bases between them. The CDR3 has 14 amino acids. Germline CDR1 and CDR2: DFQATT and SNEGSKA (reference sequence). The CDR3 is CSARVNGGYNEQFF. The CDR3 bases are TGCAGTGCTAGAGTCAATGGGGGTTACAATGAGCAGTTCTTC.

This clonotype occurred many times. CDR3 coding DNA: TGTGCCACCAGTGATTTGGAGTTTGCGGGCACAGATACGCAGTATTTT. Translation: CATSDLEFAGTDTQYF. The chain recombines TRBV24-1 with TRBJ2-3; D is undetermined. Germline CDR1 reads KGHDR; CDR2 reads SFDVKD. Between the trimmed V and J ends, which lost 0 bases and 1 base, there was a span of 10 bases. This CDR3 has 16 amino acids.

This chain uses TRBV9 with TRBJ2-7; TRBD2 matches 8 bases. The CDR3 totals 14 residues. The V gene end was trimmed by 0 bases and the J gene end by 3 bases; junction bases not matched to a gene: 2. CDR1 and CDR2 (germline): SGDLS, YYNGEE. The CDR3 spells CASSVGLAGYEQYF. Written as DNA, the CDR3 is TGTGCCAGCAGCGTAGGGCTAGCGGGCTACGAGCAGTACTTC.

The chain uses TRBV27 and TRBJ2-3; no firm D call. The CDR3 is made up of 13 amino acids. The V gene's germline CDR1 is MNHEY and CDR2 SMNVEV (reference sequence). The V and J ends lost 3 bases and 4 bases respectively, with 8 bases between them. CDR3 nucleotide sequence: TGTGCCAGCAGTTTCGGGCCCTCAGATACGCAGTATTTT. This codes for CASSFGPSDTQYF.

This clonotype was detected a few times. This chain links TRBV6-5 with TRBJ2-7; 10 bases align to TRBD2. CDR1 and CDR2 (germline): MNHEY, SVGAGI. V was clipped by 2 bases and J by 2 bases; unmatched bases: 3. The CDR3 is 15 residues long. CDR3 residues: CASSYSGGETYEQYF. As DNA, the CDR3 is TGTGCCAGCAGTTACAGCGGGGGGGAAACCTACGAGCAGTACTTC.

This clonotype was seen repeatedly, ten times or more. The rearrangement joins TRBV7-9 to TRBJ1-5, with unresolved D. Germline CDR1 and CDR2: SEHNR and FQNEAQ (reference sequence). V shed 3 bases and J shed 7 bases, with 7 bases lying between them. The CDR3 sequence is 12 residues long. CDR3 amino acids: CASSLGGQPQHF. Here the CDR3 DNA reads TGTGCCAGCAGCTTGGGTGGGCAGCCCCAGCATTTT. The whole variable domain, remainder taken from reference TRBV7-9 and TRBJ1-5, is DTGVSQNPRHKITKRGQNVTFRCDPISEHNRLYWYRQTLGQGPEFLTYFQNEAQLEKSRLLSDRFSAERPKGSFSTLEIQRTEQGDSAMYLCASSLGGQPQHFGDGTRLSIL.

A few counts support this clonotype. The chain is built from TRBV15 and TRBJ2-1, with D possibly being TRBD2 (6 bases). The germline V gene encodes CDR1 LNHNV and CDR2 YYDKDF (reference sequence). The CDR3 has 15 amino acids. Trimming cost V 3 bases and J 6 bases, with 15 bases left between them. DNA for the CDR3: TGTGCCACCAGCAGGGTCTTGGGGGGTTCCAATGAGCAGTTCTTC. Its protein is CATSRVLGGSNEQFF.

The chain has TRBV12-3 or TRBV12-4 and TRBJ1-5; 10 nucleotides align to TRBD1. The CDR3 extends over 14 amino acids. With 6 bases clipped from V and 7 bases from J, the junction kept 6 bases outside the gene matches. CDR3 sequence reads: CASRDRGFHQPQHF. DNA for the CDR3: TGTGCCAGCAGGGACAGGGGGTTTCACCAGCCCCAGCATTTT.

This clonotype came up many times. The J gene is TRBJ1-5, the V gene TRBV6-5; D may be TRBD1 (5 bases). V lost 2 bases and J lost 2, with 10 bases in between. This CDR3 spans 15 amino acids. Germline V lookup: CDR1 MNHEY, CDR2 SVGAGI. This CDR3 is CASSYGREGNQPQHF. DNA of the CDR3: TGTGCCAGCAGTTACGGCAGGGAGGGCAATCAGCCCCAGCATTTT.